A single T cell receptor (beta chain) is shown here with its context. V shed 1 base and J shed 2 bases, with 8 bases lying between them. Per germline, CDR1 SGHTA and CDR2 FQGNSA. This CDR3 is 14 amino acids long. The record originates from a study of blood T cell repertoires in COVID-19. Study information: The study drew acute and convalescent COVID-19 samples from the United States, Italy and Spain. The cDNA or gDNA used as material had been derived from T cells, B-cell-depleted T cells, or PBMCs.

In the authors' methods: Counts of nucleated cells, estimated from reference gene primer amplification, were obtained. Only in-frame clones appear in the TCRdb table, and some are missing; sequencing was by immunoSEQ multiplex PCR. That table supplies the V and J calls and clone size; D and trimming were determined from the DNA. Here the sample spans tens of thousands of clones, roughly 86% being singletons. This receptor was identified in a man aged 50 or older with active COVID-19. The sample consisted of peripheral blood. This sequence joins TRBV7-2 and TRBJ2-5, with D unclear. CDR3 nucleotide sequence: TGTGCCAGCAGCTTAGGCCCGGAGCAAGAGACCCAGTACTTC. Its translation is CASSLGPEQETQYF.